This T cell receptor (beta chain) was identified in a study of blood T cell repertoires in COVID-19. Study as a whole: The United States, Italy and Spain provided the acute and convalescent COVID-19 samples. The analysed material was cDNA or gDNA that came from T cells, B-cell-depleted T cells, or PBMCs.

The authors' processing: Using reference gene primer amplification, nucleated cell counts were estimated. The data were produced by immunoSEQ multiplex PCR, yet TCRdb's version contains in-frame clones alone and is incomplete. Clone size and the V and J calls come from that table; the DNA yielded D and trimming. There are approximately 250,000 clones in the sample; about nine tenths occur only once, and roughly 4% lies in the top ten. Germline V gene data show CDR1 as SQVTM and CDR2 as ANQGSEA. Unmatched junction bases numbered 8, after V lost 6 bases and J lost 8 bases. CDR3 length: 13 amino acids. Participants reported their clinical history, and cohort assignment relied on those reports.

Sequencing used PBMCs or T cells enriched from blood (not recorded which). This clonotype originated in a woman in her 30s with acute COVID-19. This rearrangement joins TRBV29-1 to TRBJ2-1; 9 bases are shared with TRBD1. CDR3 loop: CSVRTGVDYEQFF. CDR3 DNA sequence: TGCAGCGTCCGGACAGGGGTAGATTATGAGCAGTTCTTC.